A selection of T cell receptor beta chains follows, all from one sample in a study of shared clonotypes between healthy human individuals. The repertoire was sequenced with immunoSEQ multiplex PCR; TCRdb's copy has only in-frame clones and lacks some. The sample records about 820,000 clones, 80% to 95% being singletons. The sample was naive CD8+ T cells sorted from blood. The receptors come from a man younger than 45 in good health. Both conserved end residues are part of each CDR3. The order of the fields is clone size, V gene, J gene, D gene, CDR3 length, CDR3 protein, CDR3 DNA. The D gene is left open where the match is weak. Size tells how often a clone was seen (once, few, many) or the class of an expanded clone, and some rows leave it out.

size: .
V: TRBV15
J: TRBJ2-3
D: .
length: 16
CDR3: CATSKGQTPSTDTQYF
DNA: TGTGCCACCAGCAAAGGACAGACCCCTAGCACAGATACGCAGTATTTT

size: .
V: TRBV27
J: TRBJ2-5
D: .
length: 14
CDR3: CASREGQEQETQYF
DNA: TGTGCCAGCAGGGAGGGGCAGGAACAAGAGACCCAGTACTTC

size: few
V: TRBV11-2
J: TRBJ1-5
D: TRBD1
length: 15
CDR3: CASSDTGVRNQPQHF
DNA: TGTGCCAGCAGCGATACAGGGGTCCGCAATCAGCCCCAGCATTTT

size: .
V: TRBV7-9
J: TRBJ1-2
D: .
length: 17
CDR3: CASSPRIRVRNLNGYTF
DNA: TGTGCCAGCAGCCCACGCATCCGGGTGCGGAACTTGAATGGCTACACCTTC

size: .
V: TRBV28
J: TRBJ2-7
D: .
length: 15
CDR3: CASSPRRAGIDEQYF
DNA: TGTGCCAGCAGTCCCCGTCGAGCAGGGATCGACGAGCAGTACTTC

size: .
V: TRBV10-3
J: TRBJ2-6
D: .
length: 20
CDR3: CAISGSLQGTERSGANVLTF
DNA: TGTGCCATCAGTGGATCCTTGCAGGGCACCGAACGCTCTGGGGCCAACGTCCTGACTTTC

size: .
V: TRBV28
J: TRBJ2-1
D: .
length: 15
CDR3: CASSSLDGGPDEQFF
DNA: TGTGCCAGCAGCTCACTAGACGGAGGGCCGGATGAGCAGTTCTTC

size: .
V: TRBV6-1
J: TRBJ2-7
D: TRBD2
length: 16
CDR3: CASSGTSGRAPYEQYF
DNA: TGTGCCAGCAGTGGGACTAGCGGGAGGGCCCCGTACGAGCAGTACTTC

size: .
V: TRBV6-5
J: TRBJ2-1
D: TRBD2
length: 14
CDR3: CASSEGGRSNEQFF
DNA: TGTGCCAGCAGTGAGGGCGGGAGATCAAATGAGCAGTTCTTC

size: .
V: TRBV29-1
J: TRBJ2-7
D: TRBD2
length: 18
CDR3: CSVEEGETSATSSYEQYF
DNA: TGCAGCGTTGAAGAGGGGGAGACTAGCGCGACGAGCTCCTACGAGCAGTACTTC

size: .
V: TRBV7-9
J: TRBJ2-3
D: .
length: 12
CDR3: CASSLEPDTQYF
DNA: TGTGCCAGCAGCTTAGAACCAGATACGCAGTATTTT